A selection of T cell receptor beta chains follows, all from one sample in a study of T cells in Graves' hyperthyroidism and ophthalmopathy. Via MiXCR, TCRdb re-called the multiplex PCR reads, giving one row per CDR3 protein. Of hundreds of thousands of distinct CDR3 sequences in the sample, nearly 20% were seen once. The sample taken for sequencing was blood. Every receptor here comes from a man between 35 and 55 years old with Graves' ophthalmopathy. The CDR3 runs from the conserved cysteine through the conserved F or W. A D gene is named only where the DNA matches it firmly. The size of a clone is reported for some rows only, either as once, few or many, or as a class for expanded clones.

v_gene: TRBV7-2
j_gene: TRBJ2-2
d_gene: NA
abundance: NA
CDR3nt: TGTGCCAGCGGCTTAGCGGGGACAGGCAGCACCGGGGAGCTGTTTTTT
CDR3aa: CASGLAGTGSTGELFF

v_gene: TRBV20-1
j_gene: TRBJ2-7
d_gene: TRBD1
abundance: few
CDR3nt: TGCAGTGGGGGGCACGGGACAGGGCCACGGGAGCAGTACTTC
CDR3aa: CSGGHGTGPREQYF

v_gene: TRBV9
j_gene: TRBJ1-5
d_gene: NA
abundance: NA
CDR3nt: TGTGCCAGCAGCGTTGGATGGGGCAATCAGCCCCAGCATTTT
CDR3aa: CASSVGWGNQPQHF

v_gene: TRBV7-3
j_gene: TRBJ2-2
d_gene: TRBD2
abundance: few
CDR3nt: TGTGCCAGCAGCCCCCTGGGACTAGCGGGCGGGAACACCGGGGAGCTGTTTTTT
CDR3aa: CASSPLGLAGGNTGELFF

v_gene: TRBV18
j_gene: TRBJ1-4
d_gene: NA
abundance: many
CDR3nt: TGTGCCAGCTCACCAGGAGACGGACCAACTAATGAAAAACTGTTTTTT
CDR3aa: CASSPGDGPTNEKLFF

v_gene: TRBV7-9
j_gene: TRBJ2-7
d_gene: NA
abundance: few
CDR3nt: TGTGCCAGCAGCCACATCGACAGGCTATTCTCCTACGAGCAGTACTTC
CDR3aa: CASSHIDRLFSYEQYF

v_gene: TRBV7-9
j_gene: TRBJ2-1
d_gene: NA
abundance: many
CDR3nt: TGTGCCAGCAGCTTAGGGGCCCTGGCGGGTCTCTCCTACAATGAGCAGTTCTTC
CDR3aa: CASSLGALAGLSYNEQFF

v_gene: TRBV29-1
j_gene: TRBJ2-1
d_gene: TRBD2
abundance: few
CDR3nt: TGCAGCGTTAGGGGAGCCGCGGGACTAGCGGAGTACAATGAGCAGTTCTTC
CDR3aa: CSVRGAAGLAEYNEQFF

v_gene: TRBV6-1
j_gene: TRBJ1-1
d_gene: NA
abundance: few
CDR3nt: TGTGCCAGCAGTGAATTGGGGGGTCGGGCTTTCTTT
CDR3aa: CASSELGGRAFF

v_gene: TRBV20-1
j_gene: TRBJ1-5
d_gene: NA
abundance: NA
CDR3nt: TGCAGTGCTAGTATGGCAGGGGTTGGTCAGCCCCAGCATTTT
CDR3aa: CSASMAGVGQPQHF

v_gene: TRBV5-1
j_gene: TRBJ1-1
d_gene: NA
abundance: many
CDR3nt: TGCGCCAGCAGCTTACAGGGCATGAACACTGAAGCTTTCTTT
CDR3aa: CASSLQGMNTEAFF

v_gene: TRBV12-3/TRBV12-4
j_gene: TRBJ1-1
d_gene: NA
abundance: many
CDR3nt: TGTGCCAGCGGCCGAGAGGGTACTGAAGCTTTCTTT
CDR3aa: CASGREGTEAFF

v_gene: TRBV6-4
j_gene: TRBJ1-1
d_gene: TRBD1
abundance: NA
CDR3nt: TGTGCCAGCAGTTACTCGAAACAGGCAGGGGGCGACCCTGAAGCTTTCTTT
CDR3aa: CASSYSKQAGGDPEAFF

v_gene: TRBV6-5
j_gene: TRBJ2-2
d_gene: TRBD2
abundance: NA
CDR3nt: TGTGCCAGCAGTTACCGGGGGGGCGAGGAGCTGTTTTTT
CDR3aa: CASSYRGGEELFF

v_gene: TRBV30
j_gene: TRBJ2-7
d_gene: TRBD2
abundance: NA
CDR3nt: TGTGCCTGGAGTCCACCGGGACTAGCGGGAGGGTTCGGCGAGCAGTACTTC
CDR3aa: CAWSPPGLAGGFGEQYF

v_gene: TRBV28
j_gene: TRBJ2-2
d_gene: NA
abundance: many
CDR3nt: TGTGCCAGCAGTTCCGACGGCACCGGGGAGCTGTTTTTT
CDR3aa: CASSSDGTGELFF

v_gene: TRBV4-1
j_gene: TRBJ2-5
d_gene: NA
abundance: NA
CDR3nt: TGCGCCAGCAGCCAAGATCGAGCTAGGGGGGGGACCCAGTACTTC
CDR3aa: CASSQDRARGGTQYF

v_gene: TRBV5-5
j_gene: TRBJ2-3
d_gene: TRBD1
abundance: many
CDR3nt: TGTGCCAGCAGCCAGGACAGGCGCACAGATACGCAGTATTTT
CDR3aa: CASSQDRRTDTQYF

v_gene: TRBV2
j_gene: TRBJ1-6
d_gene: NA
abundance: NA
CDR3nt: TGTGCCAGCAGTGGGGACTCGGATAATTCACCCCTCCACTTT
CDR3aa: CASSGDSDNSPLHF

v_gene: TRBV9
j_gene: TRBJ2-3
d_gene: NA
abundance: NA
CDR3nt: TGTGCCAGCAGCACCTCCGCGGGGGCCATCACAGATACGCAGTATTTT
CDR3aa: CASSTSAGAITDTQYF

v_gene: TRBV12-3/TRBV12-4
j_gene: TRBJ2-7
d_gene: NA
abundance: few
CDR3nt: TGTGCCAGCAGTTTGTTGGGACCGGGATACGAGCAGTACTTC
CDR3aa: CASSLLGPGYEQYF

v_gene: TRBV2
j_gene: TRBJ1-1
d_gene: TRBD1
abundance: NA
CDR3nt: TGTGCCACCGACAGGGGGTCTGAAGCTTTCTTT
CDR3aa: CATDRGSEAFF

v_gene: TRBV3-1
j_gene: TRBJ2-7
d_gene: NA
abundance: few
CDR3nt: TGTGCCAGCAGCCAAAGTCCACGGTACGAGCAGTACTTC
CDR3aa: CASSQSPRYEQYF

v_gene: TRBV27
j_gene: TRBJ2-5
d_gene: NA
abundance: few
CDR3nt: TGTGCCAGCCGACCGATCCGGGCCTCCGGGACCCAGTACTTC
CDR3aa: CASRPIRASGTQYF

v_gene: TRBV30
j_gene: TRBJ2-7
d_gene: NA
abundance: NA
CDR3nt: TGTGCCTGGAAAACGGGACCGACATTCCAGGGGTACGAGCAGTACTTC
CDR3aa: CAWKTGPTFQGYEQYF

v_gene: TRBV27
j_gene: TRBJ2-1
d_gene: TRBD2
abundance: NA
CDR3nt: TGTGCCAGCAGTTTAACGGCTAGCGGGAGGTCTGATGAGCAGTTCTTC
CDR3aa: CASSLTASGRSDEQFF

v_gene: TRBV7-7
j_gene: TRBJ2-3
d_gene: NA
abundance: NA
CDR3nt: TGTGCTAGCAGCCCAGGGTGGACTAGCACAGATACGCAGTATTTT
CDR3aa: CASSPGWTSTDTQYF

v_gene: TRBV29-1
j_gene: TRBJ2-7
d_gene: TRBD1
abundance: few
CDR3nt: TGCAGCTACGGACAGGGCTACGAGCAGTACTTC
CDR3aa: CSYGQGYEQYF

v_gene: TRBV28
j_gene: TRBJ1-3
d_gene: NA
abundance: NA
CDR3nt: TGTGCCAGCAGTTTCTCGATAAGGGACTTCTCTGGAAACACCATATATTTT
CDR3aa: CASSFSIRDFSGNTIYF

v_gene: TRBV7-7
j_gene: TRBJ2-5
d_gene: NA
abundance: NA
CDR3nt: TGTGCTAGCAGCTTAGGGGGGCCCAACCAAGAGACCCAGTACTTC
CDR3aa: CASSLGGPNQETQYF

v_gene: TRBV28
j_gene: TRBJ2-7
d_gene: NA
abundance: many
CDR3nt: TGTGCCAGCCGCAAGGGGGAGTTGAGCTCCTACGAGCAGTACTTC
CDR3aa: CASRKGELSSYEQYF

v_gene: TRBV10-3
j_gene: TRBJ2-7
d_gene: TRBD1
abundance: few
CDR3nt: TGTGCCATCAGTATAGGGACAGGGGGCATCGAGCAGTACTTC
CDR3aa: CAISIGTGGIEQYF